One and the same sample provided the 28 T cell receptor beta chains below, sequenced in a study of CD8 T cells in ankylosing spondylitis. A single record per CDR3 protein comes from TCRdb applying MiXCR to the 5' RACE reads. The table shows approximately 100,000 distinct CDR3 sequences, with around 24% occurring only once. Input material: synovial fluid, either unsorted or a sorted T cell fraction (not recorded which). These receptors were collected from a male donor with ankylosing spondylitis.

This chain connects TRBV20-1 to TRBJ2-5, with D perhaps being TRBD1 or TRBD2 (7 bases each). Germline CDR1 DFQATT, CDR2 SNEGSKA (reference sequence). V was shortened by 5 bases and J by 2 bases, with 15 bases between the two germline ends. This CDR3 has 14 amino acids. CDR3 sequence reads: CSAAGGGRQETQYF. CDR3 in DNA: TGCAGTGCTGCAGGGGGGGGGCGGCAAGAGACCCAGTACTTC.

This clonotype was picked up a small number of times. CDR3 nucleotide sequence: TGTGCCAGCAGGACGACAGGGGGCTTAAACACCGGGGAGCTGTTTTTT. It encodes CASRTTGGLNTGELFF. The genes are TRBV27 and TRBJ2-2, with 10 bases matching TRBD1. Trimming cost V 6 bases and J 2 bases; bases outside gene matches: 6. The V gene's germline CDR1 is MNHEY and CDR2 SMNVEV (reference sequence). This CDR3 region has 16 residues.

The table lists this clonotype with a few counts. V is TRBV6-2 or TRBV6-3 and J is TRBJ1-1; 7 bases are shared with TRBD1. CDR3 size: 13 residues. CDR1 MNHEY and CDR2 SVGEGT come from the germline V gene. The trim removed 6 bases at V and 6 bases at J, leaving 7 bases unmatched. DNA of the CDR3: TGTGCCAGCAGGGGAACAGGGGAGTCTGAAGCTTTCTTT. Amino acids: CASRGTGESEAFF.

The chain is built from TRBV10-3 and TRBJ2-7, with TRBD1 identical over 9 bases. The CDR3 loop spans 17 amino acids. Per germline, CDR1 ENHRY and CDR2 SYGVKD. With 3 bases clipped from V and 6 bases from J, the junction kept 15 bases outside the gene matches. The CDR3 region is CAISDPGKGQGSSEQYV. The DNA of the CDR3 is TGTGCCATCAGTGATCCCGGGAAGGGACAGGGAAGTTCCGAGCAGTACGTC.

In this sample, this clonotype turned up a few times. The CDR3 DNA reads TGTGCCAGCAGTTACTTGGGATCGGTAAGCCCCAATCAGCCCCAGCATTTT. Protein sequence: CASSYLGSVSPNQPQHF. This chain connects TRBV6-5 to TRBJ1-5; D not resolved. The V and J ends lost 1 base and 3 bases respectively, with 16 bases between them. The CDR3 length is 17 residues. Looked up from germline, CDR1 is MNHEY and CDR2 is SVGAGI.

This chain connects TRBV24-1 to TRBJ1-1, with TRBD1 matching over 9 bases. V gave up 4 bases and J gave up 6 bases; unmatched junction bases: 8. The germline V gene encodes CDR1 KGHDR and CDR2 SFDVKD. This CDR3 contains 15 residues. CDR3 amino acids: CATSDGDRGVAEAFF. CDR3 DNA sequence: TGTGCCACCAGTGACGGCGACAGGGGGGTAGCTGAAGCTTTCTTT.

This clonotype has only a few counts. The chain joins TRBV12-3 or TRBV12-4 to TRBJ1-5, with D unclear. V gave up 5 bases and J gave up 2 bases, with 13 bases separating them. The CDR3 has 15 residues. CDR3 in amino acids: CASSLGLSGNQPQHF. CDR3 nucleotide sequence: TGTGCCAGCAGTCTCGGACTGTCTGGCAATCAGCCCCAGCATTTT.

The chain is built from TRBV4-2 and TRBJ2-5, with 9 bases matching TRBD2. There are 16 residues in the CDR3. V was pared by 1 base and J by 2 bases, with 5 bases of the junction left unmatched. CDR1 LGHNA and CDR2 YNFKEQ come from the germline V gene. The CDR3 here is CASSQVAGEGQETQYF. CDR3 nucleotides: TGTGCCAGCAGCCAAGTAGCGGGAGAGGGACAAGAGACCCAGTACTTC.

The chain links TRBV12-3 or TRBV12-4 to TRBJ1-6; tentatively, D is TRBD1 (5 bases). V lost 7 bases and J 4 bases, leaving 5 bases between the germline ends. The length of the CDR3 is 12 residues. The CDR3 reads CASKGYNSPLHF. The CDR3 bases are TGTGCCAGCAAGGGGTATAATTCACCCCTCCACTTT.

The chain is built from TRBV20-1 and TRBJ2-1; the match to TRBD1 covers 7 bases. This CDR3 contains 12 residues. V lost 8 bases, J lost 5 bases, and 6 bases stayed unmatched. Germline V gene lookup returns CDR1 DFQATT and CDR2 SNEGSKA (reference sequence). The CDR3: CSKQGINNEQFF. The CDR3 DNA sequence: TGCAGTAAACAGGGGATTAACAATGAGCAGTTCTTC.

V is TRBV29-1 and J is TRBJ1-1; D might be TRBD1 (6 bases). This CDR3 is built from 12 residues. Germline V gene data show CDR1 as SQVTM and CDR2 as ANQGSEA. The V and J ends lost 2 bases and 9 bases respectively, with 13 bases between them. The CDR3 reads CSVEKGGGKAFF. The DNA of the CDR3 is TGCAGCGTTGAAAAGGGGGGGGGGAAAGCTTTCTTT.

DNA of the CDR3: TGTGCCAGCAGTGAAATCGGGGTTAGGGCCTACGAGCAGTACGTC. It encodes CASSEIGVRAYEQYV. V gene TRBV2 combines with J gene TRBJ2-7, with D maybe TRBD2 (5 bases). The ends were cut back, 2 bases at V and 2 bases at J, with 13 bases in the middle. This CDR3 comprises 15 residues. CDR1 and CDR2 (germline): SNHLY, FYNNEI.

This clonotype was detected a few times. CDR3 nucleotide sequence: TGCAGTGCTAGAGGGGTACTAGCGGGGAGCCAGAGTGAGACCCAGTACTTC. It translates to CSARGVLAGSQSETQYF. The rearrangement uses TRBV20-1 and TRBJ2-5; 10 bases match TRBD2. V was clipped by 1 base and J by 5 bases; unmatched bases: 13. CDR1 DFQATT and CDR2 SNEGSKA come from the germline V gene (reference sequence). The CDR3 runs 17 residues.

The sample holds a few counts of this clonotype. This chain connects TRBV14 to TRBJ2-7, with D perhaps TRBD1 (6 bases). Trimming took 4 bases from V and 6 from J, leaving 16 bases between them. In germline, CDR1 is SGHDN, CDR2 FVKESK. CDR3 length equals 14 residues. The CDR3 here is CASSPQGVRSEQYF. As DNA, the CDR3 is TGTGCCAGCAGCCCACAGGGCGTAAGGAGCGAGCAGTACTTC.

This clonotype was seen more than once but under ten times. The chain has TRBV15 and TRBJ1-4; perhaps TRBD1 as D (5 bases). This CDR3 has 16 residues. V shed 1 base and J shed 4 bases, with 13 bases lying between them. Germline V gene lookup returns CDR1 LNHNV and CDR2 YYDKDF (reference sequence). The chain's CDR3 is CATSRGDSFFNEKLFF. CDR3 bases: TGTGCCACCAGCAGAGGAGACAGCTTCTTTAATGAAAAACTGTTTTTT.

The chain joins TRBV5-1 to TRBJ1-4; 9 positions match TRBD1. The CDR3 contains 15 residues. Germline V lookup: CDR1 SGHRS, CDR2 YFSETQ. Trimming removed 1 base from V and 8 bases from J; junction bases left unmatched: 6. This CDR3 is CASSLRGQGGEKLFF. Here the CDR3 DNA reads TGCGCCAGCAGCTTGAGGGGACAGGGTGGAGAAAAACTGTTTTTT.

The chain joins TRBV7-2 to TRBJ2-7; D not certain. V lost 5 bases and J lost 0, with 5 bases in between. This CDR3 is built from 12 residues. Germline V CDR1 and CDR2: SGHTA, FQGNSA. The CDR3 DNA follows: TGTGCCAGCAGCCCCCGCTCCTACGAGCAGTACTTC. The encoded protein is CASSPRSYEQYF.

This clonotype was detected a few times. The rearrangement links TRBV29-1 to TRBJ2-6, with 12 nucleotides matching TRBD2. Germline V gives CDR1 SQVTM, CDR2 ANQGSEA. The CDR3 totals 18 residues. V dropped 4 bases and J dropped 0; count of bases not matched to a gene: 7. Here the CDR3 DNA reads TGCAGCGTTGCGGGACTAGCGGGCTCAAGCTCTGGGGCCAACGTCCTGACTTTC. Translating gives CSVAGLAGSSSGANVLTF.

The CDR3 sequence: CASSWGTGDQPQHF. CDR3 DNA: TGCGCCAGCAGCTGGGGGACAGGGGATCAGCCCCAGCATTTT. The V and J genes are TRBV5-1 and TRBJ1-5; 10 positions match TRBD1. Per germline, CDR1 SGHRS and CDR2 YFSETQ. This CDR3 is built from 14 residues. J was trimmed by 5 bases and V by 3 bases; bases with no gene match: 2.

This CDR3 is CASSRRDRGSYEQYF. The CDR3 coding sequence is TGTGCCAGCTCGCGCCGGGACAGGGGTTCCTACGAGCAGTACTTC. V usage is TRBV18 and J usage is TRBJ2-7; 10 bases match TRBD1. The CDR3 is 15 residues long. CDR1 and CDR2 from the germline V gene are KGHSH and LQKENI. Losses at the gene ends were 6 bases for V and 1 base for J; bases not matched to a gene: 6.

This clonotype was counted only a few times. J is TRBJ1-1 and V is TRBV20-1, with D perhaps matching TRBD1 (5 bases). CDR1 is DFQATT and CDR2 is SNEGSKA in the germline V gene (reference sequence). With 6 bases removed from V and 5 bases from J, the gap between germline ends came to 19 bases. The CDR3 sequence is 14 residues long. This CDR3 reads CSAPFGGAGTEAFF. CDR3 nucleotide sequence: TGCAGTGCCCCCTTTGGAGGGGCGGGGACTGAAGCTTTCTTT.

The genes are TRBV2 and TRBJ2-7; 10 nucleotides match TRBD1. The germline V gene encodes CDR1 SNHLY and CDR2 FYNNEI. The CDR3 contains 16 residues. Losses at the gene ends were 2 bases for V and 6 bases for J; bases not matched to a gene: 10. The CDR3 DNA follows: TGTGCCAGCAGTGAATTCCCGGGACAGGGGTCTCTCGAGCAGTACTTC. This translates into CASSEFPGQGSLEQYF.

By its share, this clonotype is medium-sized. The chain is built from TRBV7-9 and TRBJ2-7; 8 bases are a match to TRBD1. CDR3 length equals 15 residues. The V and J ends lost 2 bases and 3 bases, in that order; junction bases with no gene match: 6. Germline V gene data show CDR1 as SEHNR and CDR2 as FQNEAQ (reference sequence). For the CDR3, the DNA is TGTGCCAGCAGCTTATCGGCAGGGGGCTTCTACGAGCAGTACGTC. Its translation: CASSLSAGGFYEQYV.

This chain uses TRBV29-1 with TRBJ2-3; no firm D call. Trimming pared 7 bases from V and 5 bases from J, leaving 13 bases between. Germline V CDR1 and CDR2: SQVTM, ANQGSEA. The CDR3 totals 12 residues. CDR3 residues: CSAGRARDTQYF. CDR3 coding DNA: TGCAGCGCCGGACGGGCTCGAGATACGCAGTATTTT.

This clonotype was seen a few times. This sequence joins TRBV4-1 and TRBJ1-6; D gene uncertain. Trimming took 0 bases from V and 10 from J, leaving 4 bases between them. Germline-derived CDR1 and CDR2 are MGHRA and YSYEKL. This CDR3 comprises 12 residues. CDR3 in DNA: TGCGCCAGCAGCCAAGATTCATCACCCCTCCACTTT. Protein product: CASSQDSSPLHF.

The chain uses TRBV7-9 and TRBJ1-1; D may be TRBD1 (5 bases). Germline V gene lookup returns CDR1 SEHNR and CDR2 FQNEAQ (reference sequence). The CDR3 is 14 amino acids. Between the trimmed V and J ends, which lost 3 bases and 2 bases, there was a span of 10 bases. DNA for the CDR3: TGTGCCAGCAGCTTGCGGGACGTCAACACTGAAGCTTTCTTT. Its protein product is CASSLRDVNTEAFF.

The gene calls are TRBV14 and TRBJ2-5; no clear D gene. Germline V CDR1 and CDR2: SGHDN, FVKESK. The ends were cut back, 1 base at V and 2 bases at J, with 11 bases in the middle. The CDR3 is 15 residues long. The chain's CDR3 is CASSQGVASQETQYF. In DNA, the CDR3 is TGTGCCAGCAGCCAAGGGGTGGCCAGTCAAGAGACCCAGTACTTC. The whole variable domain, filled in from reference TRBV14 and TRBJ2-5, reads EAGVTQFPSHSVIEKGQTVTLRCDPISGHDNLYWYRRVMGKEIKFLLHFVKESKQDESGMPNNRFLAERTGGTYSTLKVQPAELEDSGVYFCASSQGVASQETQYFGPGTRLLVL.

J is TRBJ2-3 and V is TRBV24-1, with 13 bases fitting TRBD2. This CDR3 has 18 residues. The V and J ends lost 5 bases and 0 bases, in that order; junction bases with no gene match: 7. Germline loops: CDR1 KGHDR, CDR2 SFDVKD. The chain's CDR3 is CATSGRTSGSWSTDTQYF. In DNA, the CDR3 is TGTGCCACCAGTGGGAGGACTAGCGGGAGTTGGAGCACAGATACGCAGTATTTT.